The 2 T cell receptor beta chains presented below share a single source sample, sequenced in a study of control samples from healthy donors and cancer patients. Assay: immunoSEQ multiplex PCR; the TCRdb copy retains only in-frame clones and omits some. The sample includes 120,000 or so clones, about 90% seen only once; the top ten take roughly 43%. The sequenced material came from blood. The receptors shown here come from a man aged 50 to 60 in good health.

The chain links TRBV7-2 to TRBJ1-1; D is ambiguous. Germline V gene lookup returns CDR1 SGHTA and CDR2 FQGNSA. The CDR3 consists of 16 residues. Trimming took 1 base from V and 0 from J, leaving 12 bases between them. CDR3 amino acids: CASSLVLDRLNTEAFF. The CDR3 nucleotides read TGTGCCAGCAGCTTAGTATTGGATCGCCTGAACACTGAAGCTTTCTTT.

This chain uses TRBV5-1 with TRBJ1-5; the match to TRBD1 covers 8 bases. The CDR3 has 14 residues. Germline lookup yields CDR1 SGHRS and CDR2 YFSETQ. The V and J ends lost 4 bases and 6 bases, in that order; junction bases with no gene match: 6. CDR3 protein: CASSPDRGGQPQHF. CDR3 in DNA: TGCGCCAGCAGCCCTGACAGGGGTGGTCAGCCCCAGCATTTT.